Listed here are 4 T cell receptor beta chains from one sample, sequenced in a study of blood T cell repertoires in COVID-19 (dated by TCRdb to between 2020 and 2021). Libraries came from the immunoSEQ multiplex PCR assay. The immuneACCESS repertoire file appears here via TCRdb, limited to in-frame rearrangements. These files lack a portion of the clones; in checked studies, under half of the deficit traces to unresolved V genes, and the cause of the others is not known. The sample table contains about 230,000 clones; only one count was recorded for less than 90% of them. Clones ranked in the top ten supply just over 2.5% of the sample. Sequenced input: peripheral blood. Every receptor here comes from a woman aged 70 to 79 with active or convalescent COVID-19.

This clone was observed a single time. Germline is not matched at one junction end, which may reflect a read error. The DNA of the CDR3 is TGTGCCAGCAGCCAAGCCCCCTCTGGTTCACTCCTCCACTTT. Encoded protein: CASSQAPSGSLLHF. The chain links TRBV14 to TRBJ1-6; D uncertain. CDR3 length equals 14 residues. CDR1 is SGHDN and CDR2 is FVKESK in the germline V gene.

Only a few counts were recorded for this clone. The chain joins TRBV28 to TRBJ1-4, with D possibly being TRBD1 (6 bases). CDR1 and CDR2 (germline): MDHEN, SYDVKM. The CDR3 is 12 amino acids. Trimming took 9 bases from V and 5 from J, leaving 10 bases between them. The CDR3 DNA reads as TGTGCCAGTCAGGGGCCAAATGAAAAACTGTTTTTT. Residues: CASQGPNEKLFF.

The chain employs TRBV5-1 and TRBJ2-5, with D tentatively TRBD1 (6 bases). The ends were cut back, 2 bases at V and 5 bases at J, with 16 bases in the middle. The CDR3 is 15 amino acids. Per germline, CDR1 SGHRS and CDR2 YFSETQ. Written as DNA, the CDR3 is TGCGCCAGCAGCTTTCTCCCAGGGGCTGGGGAGACCCAGTACTTC. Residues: CASSFLPGAGETQYF.

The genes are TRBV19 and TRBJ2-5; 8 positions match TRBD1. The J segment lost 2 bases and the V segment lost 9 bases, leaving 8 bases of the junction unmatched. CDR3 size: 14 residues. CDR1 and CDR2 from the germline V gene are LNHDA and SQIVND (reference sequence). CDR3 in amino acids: CASSARDRQETQYF. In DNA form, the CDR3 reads TGTGCCAGCTCGGCTCGGGACAGGCAAGAGACCCAGTACTTC.